The present T cell receptor beta chain was sequenced within a study of T cell responses to AZD1222 COVID-19 vaccine. Details on this clone: Its target is unknown.

Study-wide results and limits: Spike-wide vaccine-associated CD4 TCRs dominated at 160-218 and 743-854. Clonal diversity may have been underestimated, and the donors were mostly white British, with more females than males.

Timing groups of about 4 and about 12 weeks for second doses were pooled. The repertoire was sequenced with immunoSEQ multiplex PCR; TCRdb's copy has only in-frame clones and lacks some. Of some 110,000 clones detected, about 89% appear once; the ten largest clones hold 7.1%. Germline V gene data show CDR1 as MNHEY and CDR2 as SMNVEV (reference sequence). The ends lost 4 bases at V and 0 bases at J; junction bases unmatched: 3. The CDR3 totals 15 residues. The chain uses TRBV27 and TRBJ1-3; 7 bases map to TRBD1. The sample here was peripheral blood, taken 28 days after the second AZD1222 dose. The clonotype was recovered from an adult who received the AZD1222 COVID-19 vaccine. CDR3 sequence (DNA): TGTGCCAGCAGTTCCAGGGGGATCTCTGGAAACACCATATATTTT. This translates into CASSSRGISGNTIYF.